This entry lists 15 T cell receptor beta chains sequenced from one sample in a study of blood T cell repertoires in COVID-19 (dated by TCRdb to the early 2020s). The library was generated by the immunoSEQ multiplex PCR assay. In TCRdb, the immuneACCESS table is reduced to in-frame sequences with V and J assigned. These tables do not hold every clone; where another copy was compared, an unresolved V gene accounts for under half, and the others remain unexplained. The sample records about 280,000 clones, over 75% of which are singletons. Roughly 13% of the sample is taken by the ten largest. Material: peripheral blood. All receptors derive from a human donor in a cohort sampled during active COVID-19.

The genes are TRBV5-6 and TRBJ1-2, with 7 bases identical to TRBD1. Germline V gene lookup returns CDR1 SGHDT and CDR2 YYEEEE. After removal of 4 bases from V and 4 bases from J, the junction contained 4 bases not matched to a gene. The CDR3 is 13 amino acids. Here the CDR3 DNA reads TGTGCCAGCAGCCCACAGGGGAGCTATGGCTACACCTTC. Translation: CASSPQGSYGYTF. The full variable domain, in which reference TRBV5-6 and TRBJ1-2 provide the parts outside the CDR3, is DAGVTQSPTHLIKTRGQQVTLRCSPKSGHDTVSWYQQALGQGPQFIFQYYEEEERQRGNFPDRFSGHQFPNYSSELNVNALLLGDSALYLCASSPQGSYGYTFGSGTRLTVV.

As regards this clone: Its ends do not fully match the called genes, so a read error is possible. CDR3 region: CASAPSGGRSSYNEQFF. Here the CDR3 DNA reads TGTGCCAGCGCACCATCGGGGGGCCGGAGCTCCTACAATGAGCAGTTCTTC. The chain carries TRBV18 and TRBJ2-1, with D possibly TRBD2 on 7 matching bases. CDR3 length: 17 amino acids. Germline-derived CDR1 and CDR2 are KGHSH and LQKENI. Using reference TRBV18 and TRBJ2-1 for the parts outside the CDR3, the full variable domain is NAGVMQNPRHLVRRRGQEARLRCSPMKGHSHVYWYRQLPEEGLKFMVYLQKENIIDESGMPKERFSAEFPKEGPSILRIQQVVRGDSAAYFCASAPSGGRSSYNEQFFGPGTRLTVL.

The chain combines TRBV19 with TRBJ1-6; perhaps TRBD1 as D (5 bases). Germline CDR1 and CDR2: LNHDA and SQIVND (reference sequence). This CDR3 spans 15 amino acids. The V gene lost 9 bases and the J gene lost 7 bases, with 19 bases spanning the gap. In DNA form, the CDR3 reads TGTGCCAGCCCCCCGACAGTCCCCAACAATTCACCCCTCCACTTT. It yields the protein CASPPTVPNNSPLHF.

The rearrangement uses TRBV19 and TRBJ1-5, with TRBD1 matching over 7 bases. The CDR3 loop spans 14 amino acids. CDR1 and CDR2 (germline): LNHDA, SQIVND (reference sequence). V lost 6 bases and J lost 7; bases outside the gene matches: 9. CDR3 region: CASRERQGGQPQHF. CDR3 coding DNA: TGTGCCAGTAGGGAGAGACAGGGTGGACAGCCCCAGCATTTT.

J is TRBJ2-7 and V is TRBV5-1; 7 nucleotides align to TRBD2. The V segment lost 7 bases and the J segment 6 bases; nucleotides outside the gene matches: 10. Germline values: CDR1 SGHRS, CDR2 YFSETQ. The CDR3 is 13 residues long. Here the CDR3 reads CASRREPRREQYF. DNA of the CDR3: TGCGCCAGCCGGCGGGAGCCTCGTCGCGAGCAGTACTTC.

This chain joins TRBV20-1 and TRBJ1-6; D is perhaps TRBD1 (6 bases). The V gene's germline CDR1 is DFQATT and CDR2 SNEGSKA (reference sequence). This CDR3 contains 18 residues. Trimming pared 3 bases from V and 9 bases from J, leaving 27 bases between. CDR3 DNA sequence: TGCAGTGCTAGTAGGGGTTTGACAGGCGGACGGGAAATTTCACCCCTCCACTTT. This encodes CSASRGLTGGREISPLHF.

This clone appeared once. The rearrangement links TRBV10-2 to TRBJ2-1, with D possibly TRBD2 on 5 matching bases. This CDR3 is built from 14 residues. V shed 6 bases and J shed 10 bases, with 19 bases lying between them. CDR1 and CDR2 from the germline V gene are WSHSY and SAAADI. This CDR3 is CASRGDYLIREQFF. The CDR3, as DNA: TGCGCCAGCAGGGGAGACTACTTAATCAGGGAGCAGTTCTTC.

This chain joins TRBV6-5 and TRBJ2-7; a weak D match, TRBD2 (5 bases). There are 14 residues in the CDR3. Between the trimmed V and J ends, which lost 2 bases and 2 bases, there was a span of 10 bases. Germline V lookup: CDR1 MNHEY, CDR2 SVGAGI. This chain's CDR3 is CASSYHSGTYEQYF. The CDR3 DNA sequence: TGTGCCAGCAGTTACCACTCCGGGACCTACGAGCAGTACTTC.

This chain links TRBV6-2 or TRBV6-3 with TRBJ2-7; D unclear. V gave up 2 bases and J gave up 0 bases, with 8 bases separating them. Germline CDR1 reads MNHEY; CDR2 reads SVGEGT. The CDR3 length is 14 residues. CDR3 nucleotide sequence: TGTGCCAGCAGTTACAATTCGGTCTCCTACGAGCAGTACTTC. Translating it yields CASSYNSVSYEQYF.

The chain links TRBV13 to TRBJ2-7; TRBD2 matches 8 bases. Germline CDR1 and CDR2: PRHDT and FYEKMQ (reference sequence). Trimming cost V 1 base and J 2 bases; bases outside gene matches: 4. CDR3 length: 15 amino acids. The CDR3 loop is CASSLDGGRTYEQYF. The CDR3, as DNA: TGTGCCAGCAGCTTAGATGGCGGGAGGACCTACGAGCAGTACTTC.

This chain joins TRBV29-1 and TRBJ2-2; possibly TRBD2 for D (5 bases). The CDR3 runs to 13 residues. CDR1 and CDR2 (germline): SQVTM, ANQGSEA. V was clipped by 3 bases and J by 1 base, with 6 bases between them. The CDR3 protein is CSVDRGNTGELFF. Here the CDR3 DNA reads TGCAGCGTTGACCGGGGGAACACCGGGGAGCTGTTTTTT.

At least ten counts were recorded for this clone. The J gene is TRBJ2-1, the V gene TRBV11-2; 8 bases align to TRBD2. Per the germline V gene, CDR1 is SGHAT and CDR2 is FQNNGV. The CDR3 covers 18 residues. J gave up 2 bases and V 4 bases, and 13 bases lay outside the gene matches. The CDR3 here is CASSSVREGQGAYNEQFF. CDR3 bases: TGTGCCAGCAGCTCGGTACGGGAGGGACAAGGGGCCTACAATGAGCAGTTCTTC.

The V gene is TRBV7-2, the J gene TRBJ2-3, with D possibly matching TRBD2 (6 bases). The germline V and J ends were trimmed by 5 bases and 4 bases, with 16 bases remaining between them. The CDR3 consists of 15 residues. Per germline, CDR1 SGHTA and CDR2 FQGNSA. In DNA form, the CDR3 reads TGTGCCAGCAGCGGAGGGGTGGGGTCAGCAGATACGCAGTATTTT. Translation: CASSGGVGSADTQYF.

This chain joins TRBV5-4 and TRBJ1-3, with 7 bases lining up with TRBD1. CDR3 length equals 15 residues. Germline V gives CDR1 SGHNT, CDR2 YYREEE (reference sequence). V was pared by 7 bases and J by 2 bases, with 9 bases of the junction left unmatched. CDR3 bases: TGTGCCAGCTCGCAGGGGGACAACACTGGAAACACCATATATTTT. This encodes CASSQGDNTGNTIYF.

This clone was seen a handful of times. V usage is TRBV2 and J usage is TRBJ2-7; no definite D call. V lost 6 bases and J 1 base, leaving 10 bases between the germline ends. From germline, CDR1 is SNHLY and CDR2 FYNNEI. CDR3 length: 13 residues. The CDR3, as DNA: TGTGCCAGCAGCCTAGAGCTTTCCTACGAGCAGTACTTC. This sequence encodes CASSLELSYEQYF.